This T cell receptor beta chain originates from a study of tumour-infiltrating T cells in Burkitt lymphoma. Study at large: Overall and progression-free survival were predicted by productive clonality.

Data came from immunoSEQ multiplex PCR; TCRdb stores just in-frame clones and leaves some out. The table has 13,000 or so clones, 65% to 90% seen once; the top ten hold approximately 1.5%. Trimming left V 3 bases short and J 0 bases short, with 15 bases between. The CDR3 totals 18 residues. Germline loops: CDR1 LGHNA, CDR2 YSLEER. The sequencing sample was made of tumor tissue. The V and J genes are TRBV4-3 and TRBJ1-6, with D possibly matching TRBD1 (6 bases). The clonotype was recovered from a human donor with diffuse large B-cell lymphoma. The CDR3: CASSHFRDISSYNSPLHF. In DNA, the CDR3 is TGCGCCAGCAGCCACTTCCGGGACATTAGCTCCTATAATTCACCCCTCCACTTT.